The 25 T cell receptor beta chains presented below share a single source sample, sequenced in a study of cytomegalovirus exposure and HLA in healthy donors. PCR primers comprised 60 Vbeta and 13 Jbeta primers. Clones were sequenced by immunoSEQ multiplex PCR, and TCRdb holds only the in-frame ones, with some missing. The sample shows more than 150,000 clones, around 80% of them seen only once. The source material was PBMCs. The origin of the receptors is a man between 18 and 35 years old in good health and CMV-seronegative.

The rearrangement links TRBV6-5 to TRBJ2-5; 7 bases map to TRBD1. The CDR3 sequence is 15 residues long. Trimming cost V 0 bases and J 5 bases; bases outside gene matches: 6. Germline V gives CDR1 MNHEY, CDR2 SVGAGI. Here the CDR3 reads CASSYSLAGGETQYF. CDR3 DNA sequence: TGTGCCAGCAGTTACTCGCTGGCAGGGGGTGAGACCCAGTACTTC.

V and J are TRBV30 and TRBJ1-5; a possible D gene is TRBD1 (6 bases). Germline assignment: CDR1 GTSNPN and CDR2 SVGIG (reference sequence). Trimming removed 1 base at V and 1 base at J, with 11 bases between. CDR3 length: 15 residues. The CDR3 region has the DNA TGTGCCTGGAGTGAGGGGGTCGCGAGCAATCAGCCCCAGCATTTT. This translates into CAWSEGVASNQPQHF.

This clone appeared a few times. The chain employs TRBV5-5 and TRBJ2-5; D possibly corresponds to TRBD1 (5 bases). V was shortened by 1 base and J by 5 bases, with 15 bases between the two germline ends. The CDR3 length is 15 residues. Germline V lookup: CDR1 SGHKS, CDR2 YYEKEE (reference sequence). This CDR3 is CASSLLGSRVETQYF. CDR3 nucleotides: TGTGCCAGCAGCTTGCTGGGAAGCAGGGTGGAGACCCAGTACTTC.

The V call is TRBV11-3, the J call TRBJ2-2; D possibly corresponds to TRBD1 (5 bases). Looked up from germline, CDR1 is SGHNT and CDR2 is YENEEA. V was trimmed by 0 bases and J by 5 bases, leaving 7 bases between them. The CDR3 is 14 amino acids. CDR3 nucleotide sequence: TGTGCCAGCAGCTTAGAGCCAGGGACCGGGGAGCTGTTTTTT. Its translation is CASSLEPGTGELFF.

The gene calls are TRBV19 and TRBJ2-5; D possibly corresponds to TRBD2 (6 bases). The CDR3 spans 20 residues. The V and J ends lost 2 bases and 3 bases respectively, with 28 bases between them. Germline V gene sequence: CDR1 LNHDA, CDR2 SQIVND (reference sequence). CDR3 in amino acids: CASSIHGRSAWGLRKETQYF. As DNA, the CDR3 is TGTGCCAGTAGTATACATGGGAGGAGCGCCTGGGGGTTACGAAAAGAGACCCAGTACTTC.

The chain has TRBV7-3 and TRBJ2-2, with 10 bases lining up with TRBD2. CDR3 length: 17 amino acids. The J segment lost 7 bases and the V segment lost 6 bases, leaving 14 bases of the junction unmatched. Germline lookup yields CDR1 SGHTA and CDR2 FQGTGA. The CDR3 spells CASRSRGAGGYGGELFF. DNA for the CDR3: TGTGCCAGCAGATCCCGAGGAGCGGGAGGGTATGGCGGGGAGCTGTTTTTT.

This chain links TRBV19 with TRBJ1-5; 11 positions agree with TRBD1. Per germline, CDR1 LNHDA and CDR2 SQIVND (reference sequence). Trimming cost V 3 bases and J 2 bases; bases outside gene matches: 6. The CDR3 covers 17 residues. The CDR3, as DNA: TGTGCCAGTAGTATTAGGACAGGGGGCGCCGGCAATCAGCCCCAGCATTTT. Its translation is CASSIRTGGAGNQPQHF.

The chain carries TRBV6-5 and TRBJ2-5; the match to TRBD1 covers 8 bases. Germline values: CDR1 MNHEY, CDR2 SVGAGI. The CDR3 has 14 amino acids. Germline trimming cut 9 bases from V and 4 bases from J; bases unmatched to any gene: 10. The CDR3 here is CASRRQGWRETQYF. The DNA of the CDR3 is TGTGCCAGTCGTAGACAGGGGTGGAGAGAGACCCAGTACTTC.

The V gene is TRBV7-2, the J gene TRBJ2-7; no firm D call. This CDR3 contains 13 residues. Per the germline V gene, CDR1 is SGHTA and CDR2 is FQGNSA. V was cut by 7 bases and J by 4 bases, with 14 bases left in between. The DNA for the CDR3 is TGTGCCAGCAAAAAGACGGGTGATTACGAGCAGTACTTC. It encodes CASKKTGDYEQYF.

This chain uses TRBV11-2 with TRBJ1-1, with 7 bases that match TRBD1. Germline CDR1 SGHAT, CDR2 FQNNGV. Trimming removed 5 bases from V and 10 bases from J; junction bases left unmatched: 7. The CDR3 contains 12 residues. CDR3 region: CASSQDRVSAFF. The CDR3, as DNA: TGTGCCAGCAGCCAAGACAGGGTTTCAGCTTTCTTT.

The rearrangement uses TRBV2 and TRBJ2-7; D gene ambiguous. Germline V gene lookup returns CDR1 SNHLY and CDR2 FYNNEI. The CDR3 extends over 15 amino acids. V was cut by 1 base and J by 9 bases, with 19 bases left in between. CDR3 protein: CASSEDPSPLRGQYF. CDR3 nucleotides: TGTGCCAGCAGTGAAGACCCCTCCCCACTACGAGGGCAGTACTTC.

About this clone itself: Germline and junction disagree at one end, which may indicate a read error. The chain employs TRBV7-2 and TRBJ2-7, with 10 nucleotides matching TRBD2. The CDR3 consists of 16 residues. The germline V gene has CDR1 SGHTA and CDR2 FQGNSA. The CDR3 DNA follows: TGTGCCAGCAGCCTAGCGGGGGCGCTTCCCTCCTACGAGCAGTACTTC. Its protein product is CASSLAGALPSYEQYF.

The rearrangement joins TRBV19 to TRBJ2-6, with TRBD1 matching over 8 bases. Germline V gene data show CDR1 as LNHDA and CDR2 as SQIVND (reference sequence). This CDR3 is built from 14 residues. V gave up 8 bases and J gave up 3 bases; unmatched junction bases: 3. CDR3 coding DNA: TGTGCCAGTGACAGGGGAGTTGGGGCCAACGTCCTGACTTTC. It specifies CASDRGVGANVLTF.

This sequence joins TRBV4-3 and TRBJ2-7; 10 nucleotides line up with TRBD2. Germline trimming cut 0 bases from V and 5 bases from J; bases unmatched to any gene: 7. The CDR3 loop spans 16 amino acids. Germline CDR1 reads LGHNA; CDR2 reads YSLEER. Here the CDR3 reads CASSQDQLAGANEQYF. CDR3 nucleotide sequence: TGCGCCAGCAGCCAAGACCAGCTAGCGGGAGCAAACGAGCAGTACTTC.

The chain is built from TRBV5-6 and TRBJ2-5; 7 positions agree with TRBD2. The V and J ends lost 3 bases and 7 bases, in that order; junction bases with no gene match: 0. Germline-derived CDR1 and CDR2 are SGHDT and YYEEEE. The CDR3 sequence is 11 residues long. CDR3 bases: TGTGCCAGCAGCTCGGGGGGGACCCAGTACTTC. Translated, it gives CASSSGGTQYF.

This clone has a single count. The chain carries TRBV11-3 and TRBJ1-1; D is possibly TRBD1 (5 bases). Per germline, CDR1 SGHNT and CDR2 YENEEA. Trimming shortened V by 5 bases and J by 8 bases, and 21 bases separated the two germline ends. The CDR3 covers 15 residues. The CDR3 reads CASSPRGPGGTEAFF. In DNA form, the CDR3 reads TGTGCCAGCAGCCCTCGAGGGCCAGGAGGGACCGAAGCTTTCTTT.

The CDR3 region is CASSVQPVQNNSPLHF. CDR3 in DNA: TGTGCCAGCAGCGTCCAGCCCGTACAGAATAATTCACCCCTCCACTTT. The chain employs TRBV9 and TRBJ1-6; no definite D call. V was trimmed by 2 bases and J by 5 bases, leaving 14 bases between them. Germline V gene data show CDR1 as SGDLS and CDR2 as YYNGEE. There are 16 residues in the CDR3.

This rearrangement joins TRBV18 to TRBJ1-2; 7 positions match TRBD1. The CDR3 runs to 14 residues. Per germline, CDR1 KGHSH and CDR2 LQKENI. The V and J ends lost 6 bases and 8 bases, in that order; junction bases with no gene match: 12. The CDR3 sequence: CASSTQQGNEGYTF. The CDR3 nucleotides read TGTGCCAGCTCGACTCAACAGGGGAATGAGGGCTACACCTTC.

The chain employs TRBV10-3 and TRBJ2-7, with 10 bases aligning to TRBD2. V lost 2 bases to trimming and J lost 2 bases; unmatched junction nucleotides: 3. The germline V gene has CDR1 ENHRY and CDR2 SYGVKD. The CDR3 has 15 residues. This chain's CDR3 is CAISEEAGGAYEQYF. DNA for the CDR3: TGTGCCATCAGTGAGGAAGCGGGAGGGGCCTACGAGCAGTACTTC.

The chain employs TRBV19 and TRBJ2-1; weak D call: TRBD2 (6 bases). Trimming took off 6 bases at V and 0 bases at J, with 18 bases between the two ends. The germline V gene has CDR1 LNHDA and CDR2 SQIVND (reference sequence). This CDR3 has 17 amino acids. The CDR3 region has the DNA TGTGCCAGTAGATGGGAGGCTAGCGCTTACTCCTACAATGAGCAGTTCTTC. Translated, it gives CASRWEASAYSYNEQFF. Combining the CDR3 with reference TRBV19 and TRBJ2-1 gives the whole variable domain DGGITQSPKYLFRKEGQNVTLSCEQNLNHDAMYWYRQDPGQGLRLIYYSQIVNDFQKGDIAEGYSVSREKKESFPLTVTSAQKNPTAFYLCASRWEASAYSYNEQFFGPGTRLTVL.

V gene TRBV6-5 combines with J gene TRBJ1-2; TRBD1 might be the D (5 bases). Germline CDR1 MNHEY, CDR2 SVGAGI. This CDR3 is 15 amino acids long. Trimming shortened V by 2 bases and J by 5 bases, and 15 bases separated the two germline ends. The CDR3 here is CASSYTHASGYGYTF. The CDR3, as DNA: TGTGCCAGCAGTTACACTCACGCGTCAGGGTATGGCTACACCTTC.

The rearrangement uses TRBV18 and TRBJ1-2; D gene unclear. Per germline, CDR1 KGHSH and CDR2 LQKENI. V lost 2 bases and J lost 5, with 12 bases in between. The CDR3 covers 14 residues. CDR3 loop: CASSPRQVTYGYTF. CDR3 bases: TGTGCCAGCTCACCAAGGCAGGTTACATATGGCTACACCTTC.

CDR3 coding DNA: TGTGCCAGCAGTTCCACGACAGGGACACGGCATTTT. Encoded protein: CASSSTTGTRHF. The V call is TRBV6-5, the J call TRBJ1-5; 7 bases are a match to TRBD1. This CDR3 spans 12 amino acids. V was clipped by 4 bases and J by 15 bases; unmatched bases: 9. Germline lookup yields CDR1 MNHEY and CDR2 SVGAGI.

The chain carries TRBV7-3 and TRBJ2-1; maybe TRBD2 (6 bases). The CDR3 runs 16 residues. Trimming left V 5 bases short and J 0 bases short, with 14 bases between. CDR1 is SGHTA and CDR2 is FQGTGA in the germline V gene. CDR3 in DNA: TGTGCCAGCAGCAAAATAGCGGCTAGCTCCTACAATGAGCAGTTCTTC. Its protein is CASSKIAASSYNEQFF.

This clone was observed a handful of times. The rearrangement links TRBV7-2 to TRBJ2-7, with 7 bases aligning to TRBD1. The germline V gene encodes CDR1 SGHTA and CDR2 FQGNSA. The CDR3 contains 14 residues. J was trimmed by 3 bases and V by 1 base; bases with no gene match: 3. CDR3 sequence: CASSLEQGFYEQYF. The CDR3 DNA reads TGTGCCAGCAGCTTAGAACAGGGGTTCTACGAGCAGTACTTC.